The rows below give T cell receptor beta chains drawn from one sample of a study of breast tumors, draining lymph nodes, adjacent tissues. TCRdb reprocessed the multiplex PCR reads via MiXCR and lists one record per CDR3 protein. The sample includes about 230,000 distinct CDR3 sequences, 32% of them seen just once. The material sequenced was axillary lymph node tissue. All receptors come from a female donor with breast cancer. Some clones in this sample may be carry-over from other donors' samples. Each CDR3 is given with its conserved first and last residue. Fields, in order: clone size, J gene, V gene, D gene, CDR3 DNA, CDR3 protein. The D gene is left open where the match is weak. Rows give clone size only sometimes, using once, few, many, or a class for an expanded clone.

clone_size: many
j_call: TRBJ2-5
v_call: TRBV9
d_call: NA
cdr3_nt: TGTGCCAGCAGCCCGACGACAGGCCCGCAAGAGACCCAGTACTTC
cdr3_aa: CASSPTTGPQETQYF

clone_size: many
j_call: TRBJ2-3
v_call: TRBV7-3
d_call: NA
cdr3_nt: TGTGCCAGCAGCTTACAAGGCCGGGGGTTTACAGATACGCAGTATTTT
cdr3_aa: CASSLQGRGFTDTQYF

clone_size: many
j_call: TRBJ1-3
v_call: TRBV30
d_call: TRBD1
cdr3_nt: TGTGCCTGGACCTCAGGACAGGGGGCCTCCGCTGGAAACACCATATATTTT
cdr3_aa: CAWTSGQGASAGNTIYF

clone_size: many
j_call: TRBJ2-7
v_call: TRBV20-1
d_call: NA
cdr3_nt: TGCAGTGCCACGCCGTCGGGCTACGAGCAGTACTTC
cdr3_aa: CSATPSGYEQYF

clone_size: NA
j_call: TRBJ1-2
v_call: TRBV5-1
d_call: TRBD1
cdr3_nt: TGCGCCAGCAGCTTGGGGACAGGAAACTCTGGAAACACCTTC
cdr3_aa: CASSLGTGNSGNTF

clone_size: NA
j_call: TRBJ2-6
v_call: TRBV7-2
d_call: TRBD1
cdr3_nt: TGTGCCAGCAGCGCCAGGGGGTTCACTTCTGGGGCCAACGTCCTGACTTTC
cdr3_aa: CASSARGFTSGANVLTF

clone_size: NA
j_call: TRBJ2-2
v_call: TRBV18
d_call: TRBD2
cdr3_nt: TGTGCCAGCTCACCACGGGAGGGGTTCACCGGGGAGCTGTTTTTT
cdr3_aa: CASSPREGFTGELFF

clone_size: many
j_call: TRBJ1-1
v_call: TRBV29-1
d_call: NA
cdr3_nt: TGCAGTGGATATGACCAGAACACTGAAGCTTTCTTT
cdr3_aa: CSGYDQNTEAFF

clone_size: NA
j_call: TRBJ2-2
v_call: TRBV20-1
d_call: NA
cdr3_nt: TGCAGTGCTAGAAGTACGCGAGGGGGCGGGGAGCTGTTTTTT
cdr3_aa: CSARSTRGGGELFF

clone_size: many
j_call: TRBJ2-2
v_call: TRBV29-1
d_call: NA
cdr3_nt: TGCAGCGTTGCGAGAGTATCCACCGGGGAGCTGTTTTTT
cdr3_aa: CSVARVSTGELFF

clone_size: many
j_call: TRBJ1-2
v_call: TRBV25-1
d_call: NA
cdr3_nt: TGTGCCAGCAGTGAACAGGGGCACTATGGCTACACCTTC
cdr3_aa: CASSEQGHYGYTF

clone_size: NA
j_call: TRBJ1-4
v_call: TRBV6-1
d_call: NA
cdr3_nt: TGTTCCAGCAGTGACGGTTTAACGACTAATGAAAAACTGTTTTTT
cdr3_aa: CSSSDGLTTNEKLFF

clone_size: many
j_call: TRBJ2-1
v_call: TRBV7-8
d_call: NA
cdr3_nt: TGTGCCAGCATCCTGGGACAACAACAGGGTGAGCAGTTCTTC
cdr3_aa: CASILGQQQGEQFF

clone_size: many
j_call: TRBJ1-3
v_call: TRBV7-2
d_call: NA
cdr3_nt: TGTGCCAGCAGAGGACAGCGCTCTGGAAACACCATATATTTT
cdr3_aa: CASRGQRSGNTIYF

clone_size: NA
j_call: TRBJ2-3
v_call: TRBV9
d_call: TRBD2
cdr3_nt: TGTGCCAGCAGCGTAGAAGCGGGACTAGGAGATACGCAGTATTTT
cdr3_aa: CASSVEAGLGDTQYF

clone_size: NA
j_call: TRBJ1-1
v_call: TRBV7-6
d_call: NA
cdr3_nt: TGTGCCAGCAGCTTATTCGAGGGGACTGAAGCTTTCTTT
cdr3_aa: CASSLFEGTEAFF

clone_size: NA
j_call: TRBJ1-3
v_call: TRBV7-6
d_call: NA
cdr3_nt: TGTGCCAGCACCGGGAGCCCTGGAAACACCACATATTTT
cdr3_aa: CASTGSPGNTTYF

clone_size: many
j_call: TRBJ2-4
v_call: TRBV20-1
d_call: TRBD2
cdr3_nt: TGCAGTGCTAGGTGGCTAGCGGGAAACATTCAGTACTTC
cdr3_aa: CSARWLAGNIQYF

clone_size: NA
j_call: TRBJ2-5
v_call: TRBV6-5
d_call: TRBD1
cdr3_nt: TGTGCCAGCAGCTCTGACTCCTACGGACAGGGGTTGCAGACCCAGTACTTC
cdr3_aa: CASSSDSYGQGLQTQYF

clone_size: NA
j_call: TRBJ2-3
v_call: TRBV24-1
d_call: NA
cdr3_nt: TGTACCACCAGGGGGGCAGAATCTAGCACAGATGCGCAGTATTTT
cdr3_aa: CTTRGAESSTDAQYF

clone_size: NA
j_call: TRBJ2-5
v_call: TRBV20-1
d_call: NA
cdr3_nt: TGCAGTGCTAGGCTGGGGGACGAGACCCAGTACTTC
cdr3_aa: CSARLGDETQYF

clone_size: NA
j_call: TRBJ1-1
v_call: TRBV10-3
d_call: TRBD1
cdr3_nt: TGTGCCAGCAATCTAGGGACAGCCGCGGGGAACACTGAAGCTTTCTTT
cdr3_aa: CASNLGTAAGNTEAFF

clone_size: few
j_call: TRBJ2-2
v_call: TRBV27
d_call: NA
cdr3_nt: TGTGCCAGCAGTTTACACTTGAACACCGGGGAGCTGTTTTTT
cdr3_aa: CASSLHLNTGELFF

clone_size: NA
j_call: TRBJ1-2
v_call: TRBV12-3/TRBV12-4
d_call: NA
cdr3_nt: TGTGCCAGCAGCCACACCTCTGGGGGCTACACCTTC
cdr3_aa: CASSHTSGGYTF

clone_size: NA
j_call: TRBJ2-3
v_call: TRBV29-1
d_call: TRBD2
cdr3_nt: TGCAGCTCCGGGACTAGCGGGACAGATACGCAGTATTTT
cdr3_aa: CSSGTSGTDTQYF

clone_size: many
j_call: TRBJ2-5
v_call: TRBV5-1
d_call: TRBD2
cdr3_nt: TGCGCCAGCAGCCCGGGACTAGCGGACAACGAGACCCAGTACTTC
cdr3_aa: CASSPGLADNETQYF

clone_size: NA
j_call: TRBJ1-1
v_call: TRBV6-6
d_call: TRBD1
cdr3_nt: TGTGCCAGCAGTACGACAGGGAGGGAGACTGAAGCTTTCTTT
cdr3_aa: CASSTTGRETEAFF

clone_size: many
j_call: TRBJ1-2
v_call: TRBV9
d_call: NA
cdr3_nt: TGTGCCAGCAGCGGGGGGGATAGGCAAAACTTC
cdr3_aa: CASSGGDRQNF

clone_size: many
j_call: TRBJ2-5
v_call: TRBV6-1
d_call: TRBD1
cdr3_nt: TGTGCCAGCAGGGAGACAGGGCAAGAGACCCAGTACTTC
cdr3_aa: CASRETGQETQYF

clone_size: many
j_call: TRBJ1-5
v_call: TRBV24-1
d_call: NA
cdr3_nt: TGTGCCACTCAGTCGGGCCGGAATCAGCCCCAGCATTTT
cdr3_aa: CATQSGRNQPQHF

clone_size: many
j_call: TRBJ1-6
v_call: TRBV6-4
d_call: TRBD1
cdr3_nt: TGTGCCAGCAGTGACCGGACAGGGTTCGGATCACCCCTCCACTTT
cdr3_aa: CASSDRTGFGSPLHF

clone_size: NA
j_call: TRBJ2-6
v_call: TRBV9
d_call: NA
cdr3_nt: TGTGCCAGCAGCGGACCAAACACCGGGGCCAACGTCCTGACTTTC
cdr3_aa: CASSGPNTGANVLTF

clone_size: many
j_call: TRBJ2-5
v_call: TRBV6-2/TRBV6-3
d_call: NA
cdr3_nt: TGTGCCAGCAGCCATTACGAGACCCAGTACTTC
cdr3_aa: CASSHYETQYF

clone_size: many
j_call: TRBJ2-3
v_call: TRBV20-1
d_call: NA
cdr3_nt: TGCAGTGCTTCAAAGGGGTTCGGCACAGATACGCAGTATTTT
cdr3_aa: CSASKGFGTDTQYF

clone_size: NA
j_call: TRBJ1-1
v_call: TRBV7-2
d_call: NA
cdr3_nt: TGTGCCAGCAGCAGAACAGGGAGGAACACTGAAGCTTTCTTT
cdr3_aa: CASSRTGRNTEAFF

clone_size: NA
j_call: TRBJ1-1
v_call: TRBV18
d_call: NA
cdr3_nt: TGTGCCAGCTCACCTGCTGGCACTGAAGCTTTCTTT
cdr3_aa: CASSPAGTEAFF

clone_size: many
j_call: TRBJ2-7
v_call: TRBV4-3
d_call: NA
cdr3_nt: TGCGCCAGCAGCCAAGACAGGACCTACGAGCAGTACTTC
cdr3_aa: CASSQDRTYEQYF

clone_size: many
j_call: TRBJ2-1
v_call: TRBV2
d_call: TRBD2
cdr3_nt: TGTGCCAGCATGGGGACTATCTACAATGAGCAGTTCTTC
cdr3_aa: CASMGTIYNEQFF

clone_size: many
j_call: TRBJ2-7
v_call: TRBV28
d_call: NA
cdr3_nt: TGTGCCAGCAGAATCCAGGAGGGCTATTACGAGCAGTACTTC
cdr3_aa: CASRIQEGYYEQYF

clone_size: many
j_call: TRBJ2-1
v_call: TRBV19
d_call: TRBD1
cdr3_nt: TGTGCCAGTGCCGGGACAGGGGGGGTGAATGAGCAGTTCTTC
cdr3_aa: CASAGTGGVNEQFF

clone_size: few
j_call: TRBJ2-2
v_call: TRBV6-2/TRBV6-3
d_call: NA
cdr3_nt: TGTGCCAGCAGTTTCCCCCCCCCCGGGGAGCTGTTTTTT
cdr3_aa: CASSFPPPGELFF

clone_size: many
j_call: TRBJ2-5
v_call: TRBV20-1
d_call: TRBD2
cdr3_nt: TGCAGTGCTAGAGTGGGGGGAGGGCCAGCTGGGACCCAGTACTTC
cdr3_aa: CSARVGGGPAGTQYF

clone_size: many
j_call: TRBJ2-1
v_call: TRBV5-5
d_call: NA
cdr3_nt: TGTGCCAGCAGCTTGTATAAGCGCAATGAGCAGTTCTTC
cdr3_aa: CASSLYKRNEQFF

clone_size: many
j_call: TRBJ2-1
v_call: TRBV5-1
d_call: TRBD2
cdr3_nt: TGCGCCAGCAGCCCGGCGGGAGGGCCAACCGACAATGAGCAGTTCTTC
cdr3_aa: CASSPAGGPTDNEQFF

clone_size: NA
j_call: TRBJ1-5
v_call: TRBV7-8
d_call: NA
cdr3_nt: TGTGCCAGCAGCCCACGGGGGACGGGCAATCAGCCCCAGCATTTT
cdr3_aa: CASSPRGTGNQPQHF

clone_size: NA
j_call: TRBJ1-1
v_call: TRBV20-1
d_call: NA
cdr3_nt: TGCAGTGCTTTGGGTGCGCTTAAGACTGGAGCTTTCTTT
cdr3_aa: CSALGALKTGAFF

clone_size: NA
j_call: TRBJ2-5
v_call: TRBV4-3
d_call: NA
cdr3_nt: TGCGCCCGCAGCCTGGCTAAGGGAGAGACCCAGTACTTC
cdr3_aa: CARSLAKGETQYF

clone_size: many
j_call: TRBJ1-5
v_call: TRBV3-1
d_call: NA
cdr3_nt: TGTGCCAGCAGCCAAGGGGCAGGGAAGGAGCCCCAGCATTTT
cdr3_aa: CASSQGAGKEPQHF

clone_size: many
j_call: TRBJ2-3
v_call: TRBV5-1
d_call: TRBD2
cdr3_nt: TGCGCCAGCAGCTTGGCCTCTTCTAGCGGGAGGCTGGCAGATACGCAGTATTTT
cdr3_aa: CASSLASSSGRLADTQYF

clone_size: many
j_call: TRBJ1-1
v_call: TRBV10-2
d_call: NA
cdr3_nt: TGCGCCAGCAGTGAGAACCACGGGAACACTGAAGCTTTCTTT
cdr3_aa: CASSENHGNTEAFF

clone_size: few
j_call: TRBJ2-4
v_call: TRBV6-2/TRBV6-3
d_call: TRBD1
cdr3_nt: TGTGCCAGCAGTGAGGCCGGGACAGTGAAGGGCATTCAGTACTTC
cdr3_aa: CASSEAGTVKGIQYF

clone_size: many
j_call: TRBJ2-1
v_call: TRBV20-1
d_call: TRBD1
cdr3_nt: TGCAGTGCAAGGAAGGGACAGGGGGCGAGCAATGAGCAGTTCTTC
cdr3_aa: CSARKGQGASNEQFF

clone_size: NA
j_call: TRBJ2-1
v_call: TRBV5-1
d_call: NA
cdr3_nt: TGCGCCAGCAGCTTGGGTCCGGTGGGGCGGACCCAACGTGAGCAGTTCTTC
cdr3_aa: CASSLGPVGRTQREQFF

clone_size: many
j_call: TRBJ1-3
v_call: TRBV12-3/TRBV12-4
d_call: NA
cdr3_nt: TGTGCCAGCAGTTTAAGGGTCGGGGTACTCTCTGGAAACACCATATATTTT
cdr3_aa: CASSLRVGVLSGNTIYF

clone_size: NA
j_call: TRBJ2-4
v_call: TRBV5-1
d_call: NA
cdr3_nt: TGCGCCAGCAGCTTGGGGGACAAAAACATTCAGTACTTC
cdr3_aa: CASSLGDKNIQYF

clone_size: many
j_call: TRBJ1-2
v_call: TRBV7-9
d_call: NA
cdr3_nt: TGTGCCAGCAGCTTACGGAGCTATGGCTACACCTTC
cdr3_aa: CASSLRSYGYTF

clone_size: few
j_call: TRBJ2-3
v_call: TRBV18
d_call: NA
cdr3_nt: TGTGCCAGCTCACCCCAAGGGGGGACAGCGACAGATACGCAGTATTTT
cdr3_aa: CASSPQGGTATDTQYF

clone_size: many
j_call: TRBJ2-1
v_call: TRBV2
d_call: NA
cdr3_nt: TGTGCCAGCAGGGAGGAGAGAACCCGGAGCTCCTACAATGAGCAGTTCTTC
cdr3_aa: CASREERTRSSYNEQFF

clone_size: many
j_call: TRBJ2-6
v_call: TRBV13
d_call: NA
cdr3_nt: TGTGCCAGCAGCCCATCCGGGACTGGGGCCAACGTCCTGACTTTC
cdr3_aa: CASSPSGTGANVLTF